A selection of T cell receptor beta chains follows, all from one sample in a study of post-analysis software for immune sequencing data. MiXCR was run by TCRdb on the PCR reads, yielding one entry per CDR3 protein. The top ten hold under 30% of the sample, which has 160,000 or so distinct CDR3 sequences, 35% to 40% seen once. Sequencing was performed on blood, taken after autologous hematopoietic stem cell transplantation. These receptors were obtained from a girl aged 10-17 years with multiple sclerosis. Both conserved end residues are part of each CDR3. A D gene is named only where the DNA matches it firmly. The listing skips clone size in some rows; elsewhere it reads once, few, many or a size class.

D	V	length	J	size	CDR3	DNA
NA	TRBV7-2	13	TRBJ1-4	NA	CASRAGQNEKLFF	TGTGCCAGCAGGGCGGGACAAAATGAAAAACTGTTTTTT
NA	TRBV20-1	12	TRBJ2-5	few	CSARGAGETQYF	TGCAGTGCTAGAGGGGCTGGAGAGACCCAGTACTTC
TRBD2	TRBV7-2	15	TRBJ2-7	few	CASSFWREVYYEQYF	TGTGCCAGCAGCTTTTGGCGGGAGGTGTACTACGAGCAGTACTTC
NA	TRBV7-2	15	TRBJ2-5	NA	CASSSRGWVGETQYF	TGTGCCAGCAGCTCACGGGGATGGGTCGGAGAGACCCAGTACTTC
NA	TRBV6-1	13	TRBJ1-2	NA	CASKETSAYGYTF	TGTGCCAGCAAAGAGACTAGCGCCTATGGCTACACCTTC
NA	TRBV25-1	13	TRBJ2-5	few	CASNQQLQETQYF	TGTGCCAGCAACCAACAGTTACAAGAGACCCAGTACTTC
NA	TRBV7-6	14	TRBJ2-7	NA	CASSPALGGFGQYF	TGTGCCAGCAGCCCCGCGTTAGGAGGATTTGGGCAGTACTTC
NA	TRBV24-1	16	TRBJ2-2	few	CATSDFEAGDTGELFF	TGTGCCACCAGTGATTTTGAGGCAGGAGACACCGGGGAGCTGTTTTTT
TRBD2	TRBV4-3	15	TRBJ2-7	few	CASSQGSGSTHEQYF	TGCGCCAGCAGCCAAGGAAGCGGGAGTACCCACGAGCAGTACTTC
NA	TRBV7-6	13	TRBJ1-1	NA	CASSSSMNTEAFF	TGTGCCAGCAGCTCGTCCATGAACACTGAAGCTTTCTTT
TRBD1	TRBV18	17	TRBJ1-5	few	CASSSDRAPYSNQPQHF	TGTGCCAGCTCATCTGACAGGGCACCCTATAGCAATCAGCCCCAGCATTTT
TRBD2	TRBV15	20	TRBJ2-1	few	CATSREGWLAGTRLYNEQFF	TGTGCCACCAGCAGAGAGGGGTGGCTAGCGGGAACGAGGCTTTACAATGAGCAGTTCTTC
TRBD1	TRBV7-8	14	TRBJ2-5	many	CASSEGQGKETQYF	TGTGCCAGCAGCGAGGGACAGGGGAAAGAGACCCAGTACTTC
NA	TRBV30	14	TRBJ2-3	NA	CAWSPTRPTDTQYF	TGTGCCTGGAGTCCGACTAGGCCCACAGATACGCAGTATTTT
NA	TRBV11-2	14	TRBJ2-5	NA	CASRRPRGMETQYF	TGTGCCAGCAGACGTCCTAGGGGTATGGAGACCCAGTACTTC
NA	TRBV4-3	15	TRBJ1-1	few	CASSPSGVPNTEAFF	TGCGCCAGCAGCCCCTCAGGGGTCCCCAACACTGAAGCTTTCTTT
NA	TRBV10-3	16	TRBJ2-1	few	CAISESGGASYNEQFF	TGTGCCATCAGTGAGTCGGGCGGGGCCTCCTACAATGAGCAGTTCTTC
TRBD1	TRBV10-3	12	TRBJ1-1	few	CAISRQGTEAFF	TGTGCCATCAGCCGACAGGGCACTGAAGCTTTCTTT
NA	TRBV29-1	14	TRBJ1-4	NA	CSVEGLGAGEKLFF	TGCAGCGTTGAAGGTTTGGGGGCTGGCGAAAAACTGTTTTTT
NA	TRBV5-5	15	TRBJ2-5	medium-sized	CASSLEPGGWETQYF	TGTGCCAGCAGCTTGGAGCCAGGGGGGTGGGAGACCCAGTACTTC
NA	TRBV20-1	15	TRBJ2-3	NA	CSAGAHRADTDTQYF	TGCAGTGCGGGGGCCCACAGGGCGGACACAGATACGCAGTATTTT
NA	TRBV27	16	TRBJ2-7	NA	CASSFATSLLYNEQYF	TGTGCCAGCAGTTTTGCAACTAGCCTACTCTACAATGAGCAGTACTTC
NA	TRBV20-1	11	TRBJ2-7	many	CSATREYEQYF	TGCAGTGCTACGCGCGAATACGAGCAGTACTTC
NA	TRBV20-1	15	TRBJ2-3	NA	CSATPLGGNTDTQYF	TGCAGTGCTACCCCGCTAGGAGGGAACACAGATACGCAGTATTTT
NA	TRBV10-3	16	TRBJ2-1	NA	CAISESKEYPYNEQFF	TGTGCCATCAGTGAGTCGAAGGAATACCCCTACAATGAGCAGTTCTTC
TRBD1	TRBV7-2	16	TRBJ2-5	NA	CASSFSTGEGQETQYF	TGTGCCAGCAGCTTTTCGACAGGGGAAGGACAAGAGACCCAGTACTTC